These 15 T cell receptor beta chains were sequenced from one sample in a study of blood T cell repertoires in COVID-19 (dated by TCRdb to 2018 to 2021). The library was made by the immunoSEQ multiplex PCR assay. Sourced from immuneACCESS, this table was stored by TCRdb with only in-frame sequences that have V and J called. A share of the clones is absent; for the studies checked, an unresolved V gene accounts for under half, and the remainder has no known explanation. For this sample the table gives 80,000 to 100,000 clones, of which approximately 89% were detected only once. 15% to 20% of the sample goes to the ten largest clones. Sequences were obtained from peripheral blood. The receptors come from a human donor in a cohort sampled during active COVID-19.

This clone was seen a few times. The chain combines TRBV5-4 with TRBJ2-5, with 12 bases lining up with TRBD2. V shed 5 bases, J shed 1 base, and the junction held 6 bases outside the gene matches. This CDR3 comprises 16 residues. Germline assignment: CDR1 SGHNT and CDR2 YYREEE (reference sequence). DNA for the CDR3: TGTGCCAGCAGTAGTGGGGGACTAGCGGGCCAAGAGACCCAGTACTTC. It translates to CASSSGGLAGQETQYF.

The rearrangement joins TRBV7-3 to TRBJ2-3, with 8 bases lining up with TRBD1. Germline loops: CDR1 SGHTA, CDR2 FQGTGA. J was trimmed by 3 bases and V by 1 base; bases with no gene match: 9. This CDR3 is built from 17 residues. CDR3 loop: CASSLNPPGGGTDTQYF. The CDR3 DNA reads TGTGCCAGCAGCTTAAACCCCCCAGGGGGCGGGACAGATACGCAGTATTTT.

The CDR3 loop reads CASSLSRQVNQPQHF. CDR3 sequence (DNA): TGTGCCAGCAGCTTATCTCGCCAGGTCAATCAGCCCCAGCATTTT. The chain combines TRBV7-8 with TRBJ1-5, with unresolved D. CDR1 SGHVS and CDR2 FQNEAQ come from the germline V gene. The ends were cut back, 2 bases at V and 3 bases at J, with 11 bases in the middle. The CDR3 loop spans 15 amino acids.

The V and J genes are TRBV28 and TRBJ1-3; D is unclear. Trimming shortened V by 1 base and J by 4 bases, and 11 bases separated the two germline ends. CDR1 and CDR2 (germline): MDHEN, SYDVKM. The CDR3 extends over 15 amino acids. CDR3 sequence (DNA): TGTGCCAGCAGTTTATCCCCGGGATCCGGAAACACCATATATTTT. It codes for CASSLSPGSGNTIYF.

This clone came up once. V gene TRBV27 combines with J gene TRBJ1-1; TRBD1 matches 8 bases. This CDR3 has 14 residues. V shed 2 bases and J 11 bases; nucleotides not matched to a gene: 10. Germline CDR1 and CDR2: MNHEY and SMNVEV (reference sequence). The CDR3 loop reads CASSLDRGGMYAFF. CDR3 nucleotides: TGTGCCAGCAGTTTAGACAGGGGCGGGATGTATGCTTTCTTT.

The gene calls are TRBV4-2 and TRBJ2-1; D might be TRBD1 (5 bases). Trimming took off 0 bases at V and 6 bases at J, with 9 bases between the two ends. Per the germline V gene, CDR1 is LGHNA and CDR2 is YNFKEQ. This CDR3 contains 14 residues. DNA for the CDR3: TGTGCCAGCAGCCAAGAGGGGCCCGGCAATGAGCAGTTCTTC. Translation gives CASSQEGPGNEQFF.

This clone was found once. The rearrangement uses TRBV6-2 or TRBV6-3 and TRBJ1-1; D is ambiguous. Trimming stripped 4 bases from V and 1 base from J, with 7 bases between. From germline, CDR1 is MNHEY and CDR2 SVGEGT. This CDR3 region has 13 residues. The CDR3 is CASSLTRNTEAFF. The DNA of the CDR3 is TGTGCCAGCAGTTTAACACGGAACACTGAAGCTTTCTTT.

This clone has more than one count but fewer than ten. This chain links TRBV4-1 with TRBJ2-2, with D tentatively TRBD2 (6 bases). CDR1 is MGHRA, CDR2 YSYEKL, per germline. The V and J ends lost 0 bases and 6 bases respectively, with 11 bases between them. This CDR3 contains 15 residues. The CDR3 loop reads CASSQEVSGSGELFF. The DNA for the CDR3 is TGCGCCAGCAGCCAAGAAGTAAGCGGGTCCGGGGAGCTGTTTTTT.

This chain links TRBV5-1 with TRBJ2-4; tentative D call: TRBD2 (5 bases). Germline V gene lookup returns CDR1 SGHRS and CDR2 YFSETQ. Deletions cut 4 bases from V and 8 bases from J, with 13 bases between. The CDR3 spans 13 residues. The CDR3 DNA is TGCGCCAGCAGCCAGCTAGCCGTGGACATTCAGTACTTC. This encodes CASSQLAVDIQYF.

The chain uses TRBV27 and TRBJ2-5; 7 positions agree with TRBD2. CDR3 length equals 11 residues. CDR1 is MNHEY and CDR2 is SMNVEV in the germline V gene (reference sequence). V lost 4 bases to trimming and J lost 9 bases; unmatched junction nucleotides: 2. CDR3 amino acids: CASSWGGAQYF. CDR3 sequence (DNA): TGTGCCAGCAGTTGGGGGGGGGCCCAGTACTTC.

This sequence joins TRBV7-2 and TRBJ1-2; 7 bases fit TRBD1. Germline CDR1 SGHTA, CDR2 FQGNSA. The V segment lost 7 bases and the J segment 0 bases; nucleotides outside the gene matches: 5. The CDR3 length is 14 residues. This CDR3 is CASTRTGPNYGYTF. CDR3 in DNA: TGTGCCAGCACCCGGACAGGACCTAACTATGGCTACACCTTC. The full variable domain, rest sourced from reference TRBV7-2 and TRBJ1-2, is GAGVSQSPSNKVTEKGKDVELRCDPISGHTALYWYRQSLGQGLEFLIYFQGNSAPDKSGLPSDRFSAERTGGSVSTLTIQRTQQEDSAVYLCASTRTGPNYGYTFGSGTRLTVV.

The CDR3 protein is CASTGTPDQPQHF. CDR3 sequence (DNA): TGTGCCAGCACCGGGACTCCTGATCAGCCCCAGCATTTT. The gene calls are TRBV7-2 and TRBJ1-5, with D perhaps matching TRBD1 (5 bases). Trimming took 7 bases from V and 5 from J, leaving 12 bases between them. Germline V gene data show CDR1 as SGHTA and CDR2 as FQGNSA. The CDR3 contains 13 residues.

This clone has only one observation. The chain has TRBV5-4 and TRBJ2-5; 11 nucleotides line up with TRBD2. This CDR3 contains 16 residues. Germline V gene lookup returns CDR1 SGHNT and CDR2 YYREEE (reference sequence). Trimming at V came to 0 bases and at J to 2 bases, leaving 3 bases not matched to a gene. The DNA of the CDR3 is TGTGCCAGCAGCTTGGAGCTAGCGGGAGGACAAGAGACCCAGTACTTC. Protein product: CASSLELAGGQETQYF.

The J gene is TRBJ1-5, the V gene TRBV7-2; D is perhaps TRBD1 (6 bases). This CDR3 region has 15 residues. V was clipped by 1 base and J by 6 bases, with 13 bases between them. The germline CDR1 and CDR2 sequences are SGHTA and FQGNSA. The CDR3 nucleotides are TGTGCCAGCAGCTTAGTCCCAGCAGGGGCTCAGCCCCAGCATTTT. This codes for CASSLVPAGAQPQHF.

This chain connects TRBV19 to TRBJ2-7; D is ambiguous. The CDR3 totals 13 residues. V dropped 9 bases and J dropped 0 bases, with 12 bases sitting between them. Germline CDR1 is LNHDA and CDR2 is SQIVND (reference sequence). In DNA, the CDR3 is TGTGCCAGCTCTCTTTCGAGCTCCTACGAGCAGTACTTC. It translates to CASSLSSSYEQYF. The entire variable domain, with the rest obtained from reference TRBV19 and TRBJ2-7, is as follows: DGGITQSPKYLFRKEGQNVTLSCEQNLNHDAMYWYRQDPGQGLRLIYYSQIVNDFQKGDIAEGYSVSREKKESFPLTVTSAQKNPTAFYLCASSLSSSYEQYFGPGTRLTVT.